This T cell receptor beta chain originates from a study of blood T cell repertoires in COVID-19. Study processing details: Researchers report that nucleated cell counts were estimated from reference gene primer amplification. Sequencing was performed with immunoSEQ multiplex PCR; in TCRdb, only in-frame clones are kept and a portion is missing. The DNA was the basis for D and trimming; V, J and clone size are from that table. The sample shows fewer than 400,000 clones, around 83% of them seen only once. Trimming left V 5 bases short and J 4 bases short, with 11 bases between. This CDR3 contains 13 residues. The germline V gene has CDR1 SGHNT and CDR2 YENEEA.

The chain has TRBV11-3 and TRBJ2-5; D possibly corresponds to TRBD1 (6 bases). The sequenced sample was peripheral blood. This receptor was identified in a man under 40 with active or convalescent COVID-19. The CDR3 bases are TGTGCCAGCAGCCGTGGACAGCCAGAGACCCAGTACTTC. Translation: CASSRGQPETQYF. Looking up the rest from reference TRBV11-3 and TRBJ2-5 gives the full variable domain: EAGVVQSPRYKIIEKKQPVAFWCNPISGHNTLYWYLQNLGQGPELLIRYENEEAVDDSQLPKDRFSAERLKGVDSTLKIQPAELGDSAVYLCASSRGQPETQYFGPGTRLLVL.